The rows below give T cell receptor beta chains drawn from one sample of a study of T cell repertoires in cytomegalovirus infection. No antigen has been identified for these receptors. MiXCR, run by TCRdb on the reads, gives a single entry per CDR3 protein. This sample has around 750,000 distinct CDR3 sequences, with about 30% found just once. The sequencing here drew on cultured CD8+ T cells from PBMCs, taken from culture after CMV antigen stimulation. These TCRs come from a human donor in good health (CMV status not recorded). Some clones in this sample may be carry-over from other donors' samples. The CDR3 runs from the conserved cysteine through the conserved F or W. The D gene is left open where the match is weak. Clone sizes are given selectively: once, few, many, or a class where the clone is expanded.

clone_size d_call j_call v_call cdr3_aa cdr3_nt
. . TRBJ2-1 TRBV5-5 CASSIASRGNEQFF TGTGCCAGCAGCATTGCTAGCAGGGGCAATGAGCAGTTCTTC
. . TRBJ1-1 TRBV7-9 CASSLVVGSRTEAFF TGTGCCAGCAGCTTAGTGGTCGGTTCTCGCACTGAAGCTTTCTTT
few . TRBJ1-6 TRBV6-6 CASRKKGEVNSPLHF TGTGCCAGCAGAAAAAAGGGGGAGGTTAATTCACCCCTCCACTTT
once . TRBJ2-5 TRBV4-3 CPSSQALGNQETQYF TGCCCCAGCAGCCAAGCCTTAGGGAACCAAGAGACCCAGTACTTC
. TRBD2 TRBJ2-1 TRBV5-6 CASSHPRGGRCNEQFF TGTGCCAGCAGCCACCCACGGGGGGGCAGGTGCAATGAGCAGTTCTTC
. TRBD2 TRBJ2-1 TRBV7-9 CANSFGGLAGITYNEQFF TGTGCCAACAGTTTTGGAGGACTAGCGGGGATAACCTACAATGAGCAGTTCTTC
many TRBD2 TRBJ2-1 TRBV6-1 CASSDPSGGAYNEQFF TGTGCCAGCAGTGACCCTAGCGGGGGGGCTTACAATGAGCAGTTCTTC
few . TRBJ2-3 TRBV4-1 CASSQAVRGVTDTQYF TGCGCCAGCAGCCAAGCGGTCAGGGGAGTAACAGATACGCAGTATTTT
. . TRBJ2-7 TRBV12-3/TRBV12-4 CASTMQGYEQYF TGTGCCAGCACCATGCAGGGCTACGAGCAGTACTTC
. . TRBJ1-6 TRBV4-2 CASSQGDWGSSPLHF TGTGCCAGCAGCCAAGGGGATTGGGGGAGTTCACCCCTCCACTTT
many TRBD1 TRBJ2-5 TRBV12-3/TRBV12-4 CASSSPGQYQETQYF TGTGCCAGCAGCTCCCCGGGACAGTACCAAGAGACCCAGTACTTC
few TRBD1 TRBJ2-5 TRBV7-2 CASSTTGAGETQYF TGTGCCAGCAGCACAACAGGGGCCGGGGAGACCCAGTACTTC
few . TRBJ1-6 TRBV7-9 CASNAPRGGEALHF TGTGCCAGCAACGCCCCCCGGGGCGGGGAGGCCCTCCACTTT
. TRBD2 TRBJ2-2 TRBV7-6 CASSLRVGGANTGELFF TGTGCCAGCAGCTTACGCGTCGGGGGGGCGAACACCGGGGAGCTGTTTTTT
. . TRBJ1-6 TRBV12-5 CASSTEVNSPLHF TGTGCTAGCTCGACAGAAGTTAATTCACCCCTCCACTTT
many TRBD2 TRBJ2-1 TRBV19 CASSIGLRTSGPNNEQFF TGTGCCAGTAGTATAGGTTTAAGGACTAGCGGCCCAAACAATGAGCAGTTCTTC
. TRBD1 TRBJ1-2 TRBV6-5 CASSPVTGEEGYTF TGTGCCAGCAGCCCCGTCACAGGGGAGGAGGGCTACACCTTC
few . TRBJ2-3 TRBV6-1 CASSERGLISTDTQYF TGTGCCAGCAGTGAACGCGGCCTGATATCGACAGATACGCAGTATTTT
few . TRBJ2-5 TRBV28 CASSSKTWGETQYF TGTGCCAGCAGTTCGAAGACCTGGGGGGAGACCCAGTACTTC
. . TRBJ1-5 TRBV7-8 CASSFYGTREQPQHF TGTGCCAGCAGCTTCTACGGGACGAGGGAACAGCCCCAGCATTTT
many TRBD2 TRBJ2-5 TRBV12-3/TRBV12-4 CASRGGSWLGETQYF TGTGCCAGCAGGGGGGGGTCGTGGCTCGGGGAGACCCAGTACTTC
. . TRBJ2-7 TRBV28 CASARGGSYEQYF TGTGCCAGCGCCCGAGGGGGCTCCTACGAGCAGTACTTC